This TCR beta chain was identified during a study of blood T cells in healthy people across ages. Sample-barcoded 5' priming and a J-beta primer mix drove a second PCR of about 7 to 11 cycles. One entry per CDR3 protein results from TCRdb running MiXCR on the 5' RACE reads. The sample comprises roughly 640,000 distinct CDR3 sequences, about 30% of which are singletons, and 15% to 19% rests with the top ten. Material: blood. The TCR comes from a woman at least 80 years old in good health.

The CDR3 spells CSARDSGANVLTF. DNA for the CDR3: TGCAGTGCTAGAGACTCTGGGGCCAACGTCCTGACTTTC. This rearrangement joins TRBV20-1 to TRBJ2-6; D call uncertain. CDR3 length: 13 amino acids. Trimming took 0 bases from V and 0 from J, leaving 0 bases between them. Germline V gives CDR1 DFQATT, CDR2 SNEGSKA (reference sequence).